This TCR beta chain was captured by sequencing in a study of memory CD4+ T cells and cytomegalovirus serostatus. This CDR3 comprises 15 residues. J gave up 6 bases and V 2 bases, and 5 bases lay outside the gene matches. The germline V gene has CDR1 MNHEY and CDR2 SVGAGI. Clones were read by immunoSEQ multiplex PCR, and TCRdb kept only the in-frame ones, dropping some. The table includes about 50,000 clones, under 85% detected once. Single viable CD3+CD4+CD8-CD45RO+ cells were sorted as the memory CD4+ T cells. The V gene is TRBV6-5, the J gene TRBJ2-1; 9 nucleotides agree with TRBD1. The clonotype comes from an adult in good health and CMV-seronegative. The sequenced material came from memory CD4+ T cells from blood. The CDR3 nucleotides are TGTGCCAGCAGTTACACCGGGACAGGGATCAATGAGCAGTTCTTC. Protein sequence: CASSYTGTGINEQFF.